This T cell receptor (beta chain) was retrieved from a study of early T cells in non-severe SARS-CoV-2 infection. TCRdb reprocessed the 5' RACE reads with MiXCR, giving one entry per CDR3 protein. The repertoire holds about 110,000 distinct CDR3 sequences, with around 10% as singletons. Trimming left V 2 bases short and J 1 base short, with 5 bases between. The CDR3 runs 13 residues. In germline, CDR1 is SEHNR, CDR2 FQNEAQ (reference sequence). The receptor was isolated from an adult who was a healthcare worker with PCR-confirmed SARS-CoV-2 infection or an uninfected control (not recorded which). The sequencing input was whole blood. The chain couples TRBV7-9 to TRBJ2-5; D call uncertain. CDR3 protein: CASSLSFQETQYF. The CDR3 nucleotides are TGTGCCAGCAGCTTAAGTTTCCAAGAGACCCAGTACTTC. Full variable domain (rest looked up from reference TRBV7-9 and TRBJ2-5): DTGVSQNPRHKITKRGQNVTFRCDPISEHNRLYWYRQTLGQGPEFLTYFQNEAQLEKSRLLSDRFSAERPKGSFSTLEIQRTEQGDSAMYLCASSLSFQETQYFGPGTRLLVL.